One and the same sample provided the 9 T cell receptor beta chains below, sequenced in a study of blood T cell repertoires in COVID-19. Assay used: immunoSEQ multiplex PCR; TCRdb lists only in-frame clones, some missing. The data contain around 150,000 clones, about 85% of them singletons. The sequenced sample consisted of peripheral blood. These receptors were obtained from a human donor with acute or convalescent COVID-19. The donor label of this sample is uncertain.

The rearrangement uses TRBV9 and TRBJ1-4; possibly TRBD1 for D (5 bases). Germline lookup yields CDR1 SGDLS and CDR2 YYNGEE. The CDR3 totals 14 residues. V was pared by 4 bases and J by 5 bases, with 12 bases between. The CDR3 loop reads CASSKGGQNEKLFF. The CDR3 nucleotides are TGTGCCAGCAGCAAAGGCGGACAAAATGAAAAACTGTTTTTT.

V usage is TRBV11-1 and J usage is TRBJ1-2, with a tentative D call TRBD1 (5 bases). This CDR3 contains 13 residues. The ends were cut back, 5 bases at V and 14 bases at J, with 21 bases in the middle. Per the germline V gene, CDR1 is SGHAT and CDR2 is FQDESV (reference sequence). The CDR3 is CASSPGVSGSRTF. Here the CDR3 DNA reads TGTGCCAGCAGCCCGGGGGTATCAGGGTCTCGGACCTTC. The variable domain in full, with the rest retrieved from reference TRBV11-1 and TRBJ1-2, is EAEVAQSPRYKITEKSQAVAFWCDPISGHATLYWYRQILGQGPELLVQFQDESVVDDSQLPKDRFSAERLKGVDSTLKIQPAELGDSAMYLCASSPGVSGSRTFGSGTRLTVV.

The chain combines TRBV6-6 with TRBJ1-5, with a possible D match to TRBD1 (5 bases). Looked up from germline, CDR1 is MNHNY and CDR2 is SVGAGI (reference sequence). The germline V and J ends were trimmed by 2 bases and 3 bases, with 11 bases remaining between them. The CDR3 runs to 15 residues. The CDR3 sequence: CASSYGGGTNQPQHF. CDR3 nucleotides: TGTGCCAGCAGTTACGGGGGAGGTACCAATCAGCCCCAGCATTTT.

This chain joins TRBV5-1 and TRBJ1-1, with 10 nucleotides matching TRBD1. Germline-derived CDR1 and CDR2 are SGHRS and YFSETQ. Trimming at V came to 5 bases and at J to 5 bases, leaving 6 bases not matched to a gene. This CDR3 is 14 amino acids long. In nucleotides, the CDR3 is TGCGCCAGCAGATCCGGACAGGGGGGGACTGAAGCTTTCTTT. Protein product: CASRSGQGGTEAFF.

J is TRBJ2-5 and V is TRBV6-2 or TRBV6-3, with 12 positions matching TRBD2. Per germline, CDR1 MNHEY and CDR2 SVGEGT. The CDR3 loop spans 16 amino acids. Trimming removed 5 bases from V and 7 bases from J; junction bases left unmatched: 11. The chain's CDR3 is CASSHKTSGGPGTQYF. CDR3 coding DNA: TGTGCCAGCAGTCACAAAACTAGCGGGGGGCCCGGGACCCAGTACTTC.

The chain combines TRBV9 with TRBJ2-7; 9 nucleotides align to TRBD1. Losses at the gene ends were 3 bases for V and 5 bases for J; bases not matched to a gene: 15. Germline V gene lookup returns CDR1 SGDLS and CDR2 YYNGEE. This CDR3 is built from 17 residues. DNA for the CDR3: TGTGCCAGCAGCGCTACTGAACCGGGACAGGGAAGCGACGAGCAGTACTTC. Its protein product is CASSATEPGQGSDEQYF.

V and J are TRBV28 and TRBJ2-5; D perhaps matches TRBD2 (6 bases). The CDR3 contains 13 residues. With 4 bases removed from V and 7 bases from J, the gap between germline ends came to 13 bases. Germline V gene lookup returns CDR1 MDHEN and CDR2 SYDVKM. CDR3 amino acids: CASSSSGLGTQYF. The CDR3 DNA follows: TGTGCCAGCAGTTCAAGCGGGTTGGGGACCCAGTACTTC.

The chain recombines TRBV6-1 with TRBJ1-3, with 11 bases lining up with TRBD1. Unmatched junction bases numbered 2, after V lost 5 bases and J lost 5 bases. Germline V CDR1 and CDR2: MNHNS, SASEGT. The CDR3 has 14 amino acids. The CDR3 spells CASSWDRGRNTIYF. In nucleotides, the CDR3 is TGTGCCAGCAGTTGGGACAGGGGGAGAAACACCATATATTTT.

This clone was detected once. The rearrangement links TRBV9 to TRBJ2-3; possible D gene TRBD2, 6 bases. Germline CDR1 SGDLS, CDR2 YYNGEE. Trimming removed 0 bases from V and 4 bases from J, with 15 bases in between. The CDR3 length is 16 residues. The CDR3 DNA follows: TGTGCCAGCAGCGTAGGATCACTAGCCCAGTCAGATACGCAGTATTTT. Its translation is CASSVGSLAQSDTQYF.